This TCR beta chain derives from a study of blood T cell repertoires in COVID-19. Background on the study: COVID-19 samples collected from the United States, Italy and Spain covered acute and convalescent phases. The analysed material was cDNA or gDNA that came from T cells, B-cell-depleted T cells, or PBMCs.

TCRdb keeps only in-frame clones here, not all; method: immunoSEQ multiplex PCR. The sample contains approximately 160,000 clones, approximately 75% of which appear only once. The TCR originated in a human donor in a cohort sampled during active COVID-19. Specimen: peripheral blood.

CDR3 amino acids: CASLRGPYEQYF. The CDR3 DNA reads TGTGCCAGCCTCAGGGGGCCCTACGAGCAGTACTTC. This sequence joins TRBV2 and TRBJ2-7; TRBD1 agrees at 8 bases. Germline CDR1 reads SNHLY; CDR2 reads FYNNEI. Trimming took 8 bases from V and 2 from J; bases not matched to a gene: 2. This CDR3 spans 12 amino acids. The complete variable domain, with remaining parts taken from reference TRBV2 and TRBJ2-7, reads EPEVTQTPSHQVTQMGQEVILRCVPISNHLYFYWYRQILGQKVEFLVSFYNNEISEKSEIFDDQFSVERPDGSNFTLKIRSTKLEDSAMYFCASLRGPYEQYFGPGTRLTVT.